This T cell receptor (beta chain) was obtained from a study of early T cells in non-severe SARS-CoV-2 infection. CDR3 length: 14 residues. Trimming took off 3 bases at V and 3 bases at J, with 11 bases between the two ends. Looked up from germline, CDR1 is SEHNR and CDR2 is FQNEAQ (reference sequence). TCRdb re-analysed the 5' RACE reads in MiXCR, keeping a single row per CDR3 protein. Found here are some 98,000 distinct CDR3 sequences, roughly 17% of them singletons; the top ten hold 0.95% to 1.5%. The receptor comes from an adult who was a healthcare worker with PCR-confirmed SARS-CoV-2 infection or an uninfected control (not recorded which). Sample: whole blood. The V call is TRBV7-9, the J call TRBJ1-1; no firm D call. This CDR3 is CASSFSLRYTEAFF. The CDR3 coding sequence is TGTGCCAGCAGCTTCTCGCTCAGGTACACTGAAGCTTTCTTT.